The rows below give T cell receptor beta chains drawn from one sample of a study of blood T cells in healthy people across ages. MiXCR, applied by TCRdb to the 5' RACE reads, yields one record per CDR3 protein. The top ten hold 20% to 25% of the sample, which has over 950,000 distinct CDR3 sequences, around 54% seen once. Sequenced sample: blood. The receptors derive from a woman aged 55-70 years in good health. The CDR3 runs from the conserved cysteine through the conserved F or W. The order of the fields is clone size, V gene, J gene, D gene, CDR3 protein, CDR3 DNA. D genes are given only for firm matches. The listing skips clone size in some rows; elsewhere it reads once, few, many or a size class.

NA	TRBV2	TRBJ2-7	NA	CASSAQRHSYEQYF	TGTGCCAGCAGTGCCCAGCGTCACTCCTACGAGCAGTACTTC
few	TRBV5-1	TRBJ2-5	NA	CASSFRLEIRGETQYF	TGCGCCAGCAGCTTCCGACTAGAAATTAGAGGGGAGACCCAGTACTTC
once	TRBV20-1	TRBJ1-6	NA	CSAREGTADNSPLHF	TGCAGTGCCCGGGAAGGAACGGCCGATAATTCACCCCTCCACTTT
NA	TRBV27	TRBJ2-1	TRBD2	CASSSGTIIYEQFF	TGTGCCAGCAGTTCCGGGACTATAATCTATGAGCAGTTCTTC
NA	TRBV11-2	TRBJ2-5	NA	CASSLRLRRETQYF	TGTGCCAGCAGCTTACGACTGCGAAGGGAGACCCAGTACTTC
NA	TRBV30	TRBJ2-7	NA	CAWSADSSYEQYF	TGTGCCTGGAGTGCAGACAGCTCCTACGAGCAGTACTTC
NA	TRBV7-2	TRBJ2-6	NA	CASAPRGGGNSGANVLTF	TGTGCCAGCGCCCCCCGGGGAGGGGGGAACTCTGGGGCCAACGTCCTGACTTTC
few	TRBV4-1	TRBJ2-7	NA	CASSQGGEQGFYEQYF	TGCGCCAGCAGCCAAGGAGGTGAACAGGGCTTCTACGAGCAGTACTTC
NA	TRBV18	TRBJ2-7	TRBD1	CASSPGQGTAEQYF	TGTGCCAGCTCACCTGGACAGGGGACAGCGGAGCAGTACTTC
NA	TRBV20-1	TRBJ2-1	TRBD2	CSARLPASGTPRNEQFF	TGCAGTGCTAGGTTACCGGCTAGCGGGACCCCGCGAAATGAGCAGTTCTTC
NA	TRBV7-6	TRBJ2-7	TRBD2	CASSLAAGTISYEQYF	TGTGCCAGCAGCTTAGCGGCAGGGACTATCTCCTACGAGCAGTACTTC
NA	TRBV28	TRBJ2-6	NA	CASSTAKNFSGANVLTF	TGTGCCAGCAGTACCGCGAAGAACTTCTCTGGGGCCAACGTCCTGACTTTC
few	TRBV20-1	TRBJ2-5	TRBD2	CSARVPSGRVGETQYF	TGCAGTGCTAGAGTTCCTAGCGGGAGAGTCGGAGAGACCCAGTACTTC
NA	TRBV9	TRBJ2-2	NA	CASSPNLSPDTGELFF	TGTGCCAGCAGCCCGAACTTGAGTCCCGACACCGGGGAGCTGTTTTTT
NA	TRBV27	TRBJ2-5	NA	CASSWSGSTQGTQYF	TGTGCCAGCAGTTGGTCCGGGAGCACCCAGGGGACCCAGTACTTC
NA	TRBV9	TRBJ2-1	NA	CASSGRYGTGNEQFF	TGTGCCAGCAGCGGTAGATATGGGACGGGCAATGAGCAGTTCTTC
NA	TRBV27	TRBJ1-4	NA	CASRRQALGNSNEKLFF	TGTGCCAGCAGGCGACAGGCCCTTGGCAACTCTAATGAAAAACTGTTTTTT
few	TRBV10-3	TRBJ2-1	TRBD2	CAISPPQRGEQFF	TGTGCCATCAGCCCCCCTCAGCGGGGAGAGCAGTTCTTC
NA	TRBV4-1	TRBJ2-3	TRBD1	CASSQRGTGGSTDTQYF	TGCGCCAGCAGCCAACGGGGGACAGGCGGAAGCACAGATACGCAGTATTTT
NA	TRBV24-1	TRBJ2-5	NA	CATSDLQAGIGTQYF	TGTGCCACCAGTGATTTGCAGGCGGGGATCGGGACCCAGTACTTC
few	TRBV29-1	TRBJ2-3	NA	CSVETSVNTQYF	TGCAGCGTTGAAACTTCTGTGAATACGCAGTATTTT
many	TRBV7-2	TRBJ1-5	NA	CASTESNNQPQHF	TGTGCCAGCACCGAATCGAACAATCAGCCCCAGCATTTT
NA	TRBV4-1	TRBJ2-7	NA	CASGPGANSYEQYF	TGCGCCAGCGGGCCAGGGGCCAACTCCTACGAGCAGTACTTC
NA	TRBV4-1	TRBJ2-1	TRBD2	CASSQNSGGSYNEQFF	TGCGCCAGCAGCCAAAACTCGGGGGGCTCCTACAATGAGCAGTTCTTC
NA	TRBV28	TRBJ2-5	NA	CASGPPGSGETQYF	TGTGCCAGCGGGCCCCCCGGTTCTGGAGAGACCCAGTACTTC
NA	TRBV20-1	TRBJ2-3	TRBD2	CSARASGGPTDTQYF	TGCAGTGCCCGCGCTAGCGGGGGACCCACAGATACGCAGTATTTT
NA	TRBV20-1	TRBJ2-1	TRBD2	CSAVKSGSGTIEQFF	TGCAGTGCGGTTAAGAGCGGGAGTGGTACAATTGAGCAGTTCTTC
NA	TRBV5-6	TRBJ2-3	NA	CASSSNGELGTDTQYF	TGTGCCAGCAGCAGCAATGGAGAGTTGGGTACAGATACGCAGTATTTT
many	TRBV29-1	TRBJ2-1	NA	CSYGAYNEQFF	TGCTCCTATGGGGCCTACAATGAGCAGTTCTTC
NA	TRBV20-1	TRBJ2-1	NA	CSSNTRSYNEQFF	TGCAGTTCAAACACTAGATCCTACAATGAGCAGTTCTTC
NA	TRBV12-3/TRBV12-4	TRBJ2-3	NA	CASSPPRTSTDTQYF	TGTGCCAGCAGTCCACCGAGAACTAGCACAGATACGCAGTATTTT
NA	TRBV29-1	TRBJ2-7	TRBD2	CCVGRPSGSGEQYF	TGCTGCGTCGGGCGGCCTAGCGGGAGCGGGGAGCAGTACTTC
few	TRBV11-2	TRBJ2-7	TRBD1	CASSLIPGGQYEQYF	TGTGCCAGCAGCTTAATCCCAGGGGGTCAGTACGAGCAGTACTTC
few	TRBV24-1	TRBJ2-6	NA	CATSAGANVLTF	TGTGCCACCAGTGCTGGGGCCAACGTCCTGACTTTC
NA	TRBV10-1	TRBJ2-7	TRBD1	CASSERAGGSYEQYF	TGCGCCAGCAGTGAGAGGGCAGGGGGATCTTACGAGCAGTACTTC
NA	TRBV5-1	TRBJ2-3	NA	CASSETGVDTQYF	TGCGCCAGCAGCGAGACTGGAGTGGATACGCAGTATTTT
NA	TRBV20-1	TRBJ2-5	NA	CSAPLVREQYF	TGCAGTGCTCCCTTAGTCCGGGAGCAGTACTTC